One T cell receptor beta chain is described in this entry. Its matching antigen is unknown. This sample was taken from a study of cytomegalovirus exposure and HLA in healthy donors. Study in general: In an early release, HLA-typed donors contributed tens of millions of unique TCR sequences.

Findings and caveats of the study: In a later analysis, several top co-occurrence clusters appeared linked to parvovirus B19, influenza, CMV and Epstein-Barr virus. One cluster of highly shared sequence variants probably arose as a sequencing artifact. In a later analysis, approximately 15,000 TCR beta sequences were associated with HLA alleles at 0.05 false discovery rate.

Vbeta (60) and Jbeta (13) primers were used in the PCR. Profiled with immunoSEQ multiplex PCR; TCRdb holds only in-frame clones, not every one. The sample records about 90,000 clones, just over 65% being singletons. The material sequenced was PBMCs. The receptor was derived from a man under 40 in good health and CMV-seronegative.

CDR3 nucleotide sequence: TGTGCCAGCAGTTACCTGGGGACTAGTATAAATGAGCAGTTCTTC. Translating it yields CASSYLGTSINEQFF. J is TRBJ2-1 and V is TRBV6-5; the match to TRBD2 covers 8 bases. The V gene's germline CDR1 is MNHEY and CDR2 SVGAGI. The CDR3 runs to 15 residues. V was clipped by 2 bases and J by 7 bases; unmatched bases: 7.